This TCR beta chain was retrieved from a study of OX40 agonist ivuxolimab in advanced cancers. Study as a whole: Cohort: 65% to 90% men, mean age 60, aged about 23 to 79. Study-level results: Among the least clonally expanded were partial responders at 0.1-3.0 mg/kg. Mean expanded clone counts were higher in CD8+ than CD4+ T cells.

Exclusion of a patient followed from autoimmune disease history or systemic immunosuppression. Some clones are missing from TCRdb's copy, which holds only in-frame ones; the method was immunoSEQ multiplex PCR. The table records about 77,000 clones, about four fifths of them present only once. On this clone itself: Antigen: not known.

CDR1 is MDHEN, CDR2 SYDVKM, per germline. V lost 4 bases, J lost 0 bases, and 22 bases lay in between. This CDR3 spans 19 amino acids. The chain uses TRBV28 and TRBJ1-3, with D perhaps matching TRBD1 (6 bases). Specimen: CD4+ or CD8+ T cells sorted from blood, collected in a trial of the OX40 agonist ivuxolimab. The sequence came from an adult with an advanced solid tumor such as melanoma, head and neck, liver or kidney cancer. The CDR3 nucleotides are TGTGCCAGCAGTTCCGCCCCGGGGGCTCAGACGAGCTCTGGAAACACCATATATTTT. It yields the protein CASSSAPGAQTSSGNTIYF. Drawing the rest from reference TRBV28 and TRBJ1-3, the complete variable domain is DVKVTQSSRYLVKRTGEKVFLECVQDMDHENMFWYRQDPGLGLRLIYFSYDVKMKEKGDIPEGYSVSREKKERFSLILESASTNQTSMYLCASSSAPGAQTSSGNTIYFGEGSWLTVV.